This T cell receptor beta chain was obtained from a study of cytomegalovirus exposure and HLA in healthy donors. General study findings and limits: Being productive about 87% or about 30% of the time was typical of most TCR beta V segments in an earlier analysis. Differences between HLA loci emerged in a later analysis of TCR association rates, with DRB1 most and HLA-C fewest. TCR beta V- and J-gene trimming, according to a later analysis, was linked to a missense DCLRE1C variant.

60 Vbeta and 13 Jbeta primers were used in PCR. Libraries were prepared by immunoSEQ multiplex PCR; TCRdb keeps only in-frame clonotypes and omits some of them. Of 190,000 or so clones in the sample, roughly four fifths are singletons; the top ten hold about 1.6%. A note on this clone: Its antigen is not identified.

The CDR3 loop spans 15 amino acids. The germline gives CDR1 LNHDA, CDR2 SQIVND (reference sequence). J gave up 2 bases and V 5 bases, and 8 bases lay outside the gene matches. Sequenced sample: PBMCs. This chain connects TRBV19 to TRBJ1-1; 7 bases are a match to TRBD1. The receptor was derived from a man aged 50 or older in good health and CMV-seronegative. This CDR3 is CASSPRTGDNTEAFF. The CDR3 bases are TGTGCCAGTAGTCCGCGGACAGGAGACAACACTGAAGCTTTCTTT.